In this sample, the clone carrying this T cell receptor beta chain turned up many times. Its matching antigen is unknown. A unique molecular identifier was attached to every TCR cDNA molecule. TCRdb itself ran the 5' RACE reads through MiXCR, one entry per CDR3 protein. The sample lists more than 80,000 distinct CDR3 sequences; less than 15% were seen once. The time point is: sample taken at primary tumor resection. The study sequenced unsorted whole RNA from tumor, nontumor lung or frozen PBMC. Looked up from germline, CDR1 is MNHEY and CDR2 is SVGEGT. This CDR3 has 16 residues. The V gene end was trimmed by 2 bases and the J gene end by 9 bases; junction bases not matched to a gene: 10. This sample was taken from a study of spatial heterogeneity in lung cancer. Study findings and constraints: Ubiquitous, expanded tumor-derived TCRs were more frequently observed in blood at resection than at follow-up.

The gene calls are TRBV6-2 or TRBV6-3 and TRBJ2-2, with 9 bases fitting TRBD2. The receptor was isolated from a male donor with early-stage non-small cell lung cancer. The source was PBMCs, collected at surgery. The CDR3 reads CASSYPSGTGLRELFF. In nucleotides, the CDR3 is TGTGCCAGCAGTTACCCTAGCGGGACCGGGTTAAGGGAGCTGTTTTTT.